These 5 T cell receptor beta chains came from one sample sequenced in a study of shared clonotypes between healthy human individuals. Measured with immunoSEQ multiplex PCR; TCRdb has only the in-frame clones, and not every one. The table lists 640,000 or so clones, roughly 78% of them singletons. Sequencing input: memory CD4+ T cells sorted from blood. The subset was: CD45RA-negative fraction. The source of these receptors is a woman in her 30s in good health.

With regard to this clone: Other DNA sequences from this sample encode an identical CDR3 as well. The genes are TRBV27 and TRBJ2-2; 8 nucleotides match TRBD2. The V segment lost 5 bases and the J segment 1 base; nucleotides outside the gene matches: 3. Germline CDR1 and CDR2: MNHEY and SMNVEV (reference sequence). There are 15 residues in the CDR3. The CDR3 reads CASSPSGRNTGELFF. The CDR3 nucleotides read TGTGCCAGCAGTCCAAGCGGGAGGAACACCGGGGAGCTGTTTTTT.

This clone was recorded many times. Distinct nucleotide sequences in the sample also encode this CDR3. The CDR3 sequence: CASSPSRGYEQYF. The DNA of the CDR3 is TGTGCCAGCAGTCCATCTAGGGGGTACGAGCAGTACTTC. This chain joins TRBV28 and TRBJ2-7; the D gene is possibly TRBD1 (6 bases). This CDR3 has 13 residues. Germline assignment: CDR1 MDHEN and CDR2 SYDVKM. V was trimmed by 5 bases and J by 4 bases, leaving 12 bases between them.

The rearrangement uses TRBV7-3 and TRBJ1-3, with D possibly being TRBD1 (6 bases). V lost 2 bases and J 0 bases, leaving 14 bases between the germline ends. CDR3 length: 17 amino acids. CDR1 and CDR2 (germline): SGHTA, FQGTGA. The CDR3 here is CASSLGQGTGSGNTIYF. The CDR3 DNA reads as TGTGCCAGCAGCTTAGGTCAGGGGACGGGCTCTGGAAACACCATATATTTT.

The V and J genes are TRBV5-1 and TRBJ2-3; the D is unclear. This CDR3 is 16 amino acids long. Germline V gene data show CDR1 as SGHRS and CDR2 as YFSETQ. Between the trimmed V and J ends, which lost 5 bases and 4 bases, there was a span of 20 bases. CDR3 amino acids: CASSQSPGATADTQYF. The CDR3 DNA sequence: TGCGCCAGCAGTCAGTCCCCAGGAGCTACCGCAGATACGCAGTATTTT.

The CDR3 reads CASSSGTGGYTF. As DNA, the CDR3 is TGTGCCAGCAGCTCCGGGACAGGGGGCTACACCTTC. The genes are TRBV7-9 and TRBJ1-2, with 9 bases lining up with TRBD1. Germline CDR1 and CDR2: SEHNR and FQNEAQ (reference sequence). This CDR3 has 12 amino acids. Trimming removed 4 bases from V and 8 bases from J; junction bases left unmatched: 2.